Following are 30 T cell receptor beta chains from one sample sequenced in a study of blood T cell repertoires in COVID-19 (dated by TCRdb to about 2020). Libraries were prepared through the immunoSEQ multiplex PCR assay. TCRdb holds this immuneACCESS table with in-frame rearrangements only. Some clones are missing; in checked studies, unresolved V genes explain under half, and the rest has no known cause. The table for this sample lists around 280,000 clones; 88% of them were counted only once. Of the sample, approximately 11% is held by the ten largest clones. Sequenced sample: peripheral blood. The receptors here all came from a woman aged 25 to 39 with COVID-19, enrolled during active disease.

This sequence joins TRBV9 and TRBJ2-7; a weak D match, TRBD2 (6 bases). V lost 10 bases, J lost 9 bases, and 26 bases lay in between. Looked up from germline, CDR1 is SGDLS and CDR2 is YYNGEE. The CDR3 totals 14 residues. CDR3 coding DNA: TGTGCCGACCGAAGGGATACGGACTACCCTGCGCAGTACTTC. Amino acid sequence: CADRRDTDYPAQYF.

This sequence joins TRBV5-1 and TRBJ2-1, with 9 bases that match TRBD1. Germline assignment: CDR1 SGHRS and CDR2 YFSETQ. This CDR3 spans 15 amino acids. After removal of 0 bases from V and 5 bases from J, the junction contained 3 bases not matched to a gene. CDR3 coding DNA: TGCGCCAGCAGCTTGGACAGGGGGCTCAACAATGAGCAGTTCTTC. Encoded protein: CASSLDRGLNNEQFF.

This chain links TRBV6-1 with TRBJ2-1, with 13 bases matching TRBD2. The CDR3 totals 17 residues. The germline V gene has CDR1 MNHNS and CDR2 SASEGT. V gave up 2 bases and J gave up 8 bases; unmatched junction bases: 9. The CDR3 loop is CASSEPRTSGSIYEQFF. In DNA, the CDR3 is TGTGCCAGCAGTGAACCCCGGACTAGCGGGAGTATCTATGAGCAGTTCTTC.

This clone showed up many times. The V call is TRBV3-1 (or the pseudogene TRBV3-2), the J call TRBJ2-3, with 10 bases that match TRBD2. The CDR3 length is 15 residues. CDR1 and CDR2 from the germline V gene are LGHDT and YNNKEL (reference sequence). V was pared by 4 bases and J by 2 bases, with 3 bases of the junction left unmatched. The CDR3 DNA sequence: TGTGCCAGCAGCCGTGGACTAGCGGTCACAGATACGCAGTATTTT. As protein: CASSRGLAVTDTQYF.

The DNA of the CDR3 is TGTGCCAGCTCACCGCCATCTAGGGGACAGGGCAATGAGCAGTTCTTC. Translating gives CASSPPSRGQGNEQFF. The V call is TRBV18, the J call TRBJ2-1; the match to TRBD1 covers 9 bases. Per the germline V gene, CDR1 is KGHSH and CDR2 is LQKENI. V shed 3 bases and J 6 bases; nucleotides not matched to a gene: 9. The CDR3 is 16 residues long. Full variable domain (rest looked up from reference TRBV18 and TRBJ2-1): NAGVMQNPRHLVRRRGQEARLRCSPMKGHSHVYWYRQLPEEGLKFMVYLQKENIIDESGMPKERFSAEFPKEGPSILRIQQVVRGDSAAYFCASSPPSRGQGNEQFFGPGTRLTVL.

This chain joins TRBV6-5 and TRBJ2-7, with D hard to call. Germline values: CDR1 MNHEY, CDR2 SVGAGI. The CDR3 sequence is 14 residues long. Trimming took off 8 bases at V and 0 bases at J, with 14 bases between the two ends. The CDR3 DNA follows: TGTGCCAGCGCAAACCTGGGCAGCTCCTACGAGCAGTACTTC. Its translation: CASANLGSSYEQYF.

The chain recombines TRBV9 with TRBJ1-6; D is perhaps TRBD1 (5 bases). The CDR3 contains 15 residues. Per germline, CDR1 SGDLS and CDR2 YYNGEE. V was trimmed by 0 bases and J by 9 bases, leaving 13 bases between them. CDR3 loop: CASSVVGGTGSPLHF. The CDR3 DNA follows: TGTGCCAGCAGCGTAGTCGGGGGAACAGGTTCACCCCTCCACTTT. Full variable domain (outside the CDR3, taken from reference TRBV9 and TRBJ1-6): DSGVTQTPKHLITATGQRVTLRCSPRSGDLSVYWYQQSLDQGLQFLIQYYNGEERAKGNILERFSAQQFPDLHSELNLSSLELGDSALYFCASSVVGGTGSPLHFGNGTRLTVT.

This clone was seen only once. The chain couples TRBV2 to TRBJ2-1; 8 bases map to TRBD2. CDR1 and CDR2 (germline): SNHLY, FYNNEI. The CDR3 is 17 residues long. Trimming removed 0 bases from V and 7 bases from J; junction bases left unmatched: 11. The CDR3 sequence is CASSEAGAGAGKNEQFF. CDR3 coding DNA: TGTGCCAGCAGTGAAGCCGGAGCGGGAGCCGGTAAAAATGAGCAGTTCTTC.

The chain carries TRBV5-5 and TRBJ1-1; the match to TRBD1 covers 8 bases. The junction had 6 bases not matched to a gene; V was cut back by 4 bases and J by 1 base. CDR3 length equals 15 residues. CDR1 and CDR2 (germline): SGHKS, YYEKEE (reference sequence). CDR3 loop: CASSTRTGWNTEAFF. The CDR3, as DNA: TGTGCCAGCAGCACCCGGACAGGGTGGAACACTGAAGCTTTCTTT.

The chain employs TRBV28 and TRBJ1-2, with D perhaps matching TRBD1 (6 bases). Germline V gene sequence: CDR1 MDHEN, CDR2 SYDVKM. This CDR3 comprises 16 residues. Trimming pared 6 bases from V and 7 bases from J, leaving 24 bases between. The CDR3 nucleotides are TGTGCCAGCAGGATAAGCACAGGGTGGGAAGAGTTTGGCTACACCTTC. Amino acids: CASRISTGWEEFGYTF.

The genes are TRBV6-5 and TRBJ1-1; D ambiguous. Trimming shortened V by 5 bases and J by 2 bases, and 12 bases separated the two germline ends. CDR1 MNHEY and CDR2 SVGAGI come from the germline V gene. The CDR3 extends over 14 amino acids. CDR3 protein: CASSPRDLNTEAFF. CDR3 DNA: TGTGCCAGCAGTCCCCGGGATCTCAACACTGAAGCTTTCTTT.

The gene calls are TRBV6-1 and TRBJ1-5; TRBD1 might be the D (6 bases). CDR3 length equals 15 residues. The germline CDR1 and CDR2 sequences are MNHNS and SASEGT. Deletions cut 3 bases from V and 3 bases from J, with 12 bases between. CDR3 DNA sequence: TGTGCCAGCAGTGACCTCCGACAGGCCAATCAGCCCCAGCATTTT. Protein sequence: CASSDLRQANQPQHF.

The gene calls are TRBV7-6 and TRBJ1-4; 8 bases fit TRBD1. CDR3 length equals 16 residues. The J segment lost 8 bases and the V segment lost 5 bases, leaving 13 bases of the junction unmatched. CDR1 SGHVS and CDR2 FNYEAQ come from the germline V gene. Here the CDR3 reads CASSPRVQGAGEKLFF. For the CDR3, the DNA is TGTGCCAGCAGCCCCCGGGTGCAGGGGGCCGGAGAAAAACTGTTTTTT. The whole variable domain, filled in from reference TRBV7-6 and TRBJ1-4, reads GAGVSQSPRYKVTKRGQDVALRCDPISGHVSLYWYRQALGQGPEFLTYFNYEAQQDKSGLPNDRFSAERPEGSISTLTIQRTEQRDSAMYRCASSPRVQGAGEKLFFGSGTQLSVL.

The V call is TRBV18, the J call TRBJ1-1; D may be TRBD1 (6 bases). The CDR3 has 13 residues. V was cut by 4 bases and J by 5 bases, with 11 bases left in between. Germline CDR1 reads KGHSH; CDR2 reads LQKENI. CDR3 region: CASSRKGGTEAFF. Written as DNA, the CDR3 is TGTGCCAGCTCACGAAAGGGGGGGACTGAAGCTTTCTTT. The whole variable domain, remainder taken from reference TRBV18 and TRBJ1-1, is NAGVMQNPRHLVRRRGQEARLRCSPMKGHSHVYWYRQLPEEGLKFMVYLQKENIIDESGMPKERFSAEFPKEGPSILRIQQVVRGDSAAYFCASSRKGGTEAFFGQGTRLTVV.

The rearrangement links TRBV7-2 to TRBJ2-7; D gene ambiguous. Germline V gives CDR1 SGHTA, CDR2 FQGNSA. V lost 5 bases and J lost 4, with 18 bases in between. The CDR3 totals 15 residues. Here the CDR3 DNA reads TGTGCCAGCAGCCACCGCTCCGAGGCGCGGTACGAGCAGTACTTC. Encoded protein: CASSHRSEARYEQYF.

The gene calls are TRBV2 and TRBJ1-2; unclear D gene. The germline V and J ends were trimmed by 0 bases and 4 bases, with 12 bases remaining between them. The CDR3 is made up of 15 amino acids. Germline V gene data show CDR1 as SNHLY and CDR2 as FYNNEI. The CDR3 sequence: CASSEARVSLYGYTF. The CDR3 bases are TGTGCCAGCAGTGAAGCGAGGGTTTCCCTCTATGGCTACACCTTC.

The CDR3 is CASSPQGVEGNIQYF. Written as DNA, the CDR3 is TGTGCCAGCAGTCCCCAGGGGGTTGAGGGAAACATTCAGTACTTC. The chain links TRBV2 to TRBJ2-4, with 7 bases aligning to TRBD1. Germline V lookup: CDR1 SNHLY, CDR2 FYNNEI. Trimming cost V 5 bases and J 6 bases; bases outside gene matches: 10. CDR3 length: 15 residues. Using reference TRBV2 and TRBJ2-4 for the parts outside the CDR3, the full variable domain is EPEVTQTPSHQVTQMGQEVILRCVPISNHLYFYWYRQILGQKVEFLVSFYNNEISEKSEIFDDQFSVERPDGSNFTLKIRSTKLEDSAMYFCASSPQGVEGNIQYFGAGTRLSVL.

This clone has a handful of counts. The chain employs TRBV5-4 and TRBJ2-1, with D perhaps matching TRBD2 (5 bases). The CDR3 spans 13 residues. The V gene lost 4 bases and the J gene lost 7 bases, with 12 bases spanning the gap. In germline, CDR1 is SGHNT, CDR2 YYREEE (reference sequence). DNA of the CDR3: TGTGCCAGCAGCCACCCCAGCGGTAATGAGCAGTTCTTC. Amino acid sequence: CASSHPSGNEQFF. The whole variable domain, filled in from reference TRBV5-4 and TRBJ2-1, reads ETGVTQSPTHLIKTRGQQVTLRCSSQSGHNTVSWYQQALGQGPQFIFQYYREEENGRGNFPPRFSGLQFPNYSSELNVNALELDDSALYLCASSHPSGNEQFFGPGTRLTVL.

The V and J genes are TRBV11-3 and TRBJ2-3; D might be TRBD2 (5 bases). V was trimmed by 3 bases and J by 3 bases, leaving 10 bases between them. Per the germline V gene, CDR1 is SGHNT and CDR2 is YENEEA. The CDR3 runs to 14 residues. CDR3 protein: CASSLRDSTDTQYF. DNA of the CDR3: TGTGCCAGCAGCTTGAGGGATAGTACAGATACGCAGTATTTT.

The chain recombines TRBV28 with TRBJ2-7, with 11 positions matching TRBD2. V dropped 5 bases and J dropped 5; count of bases not matched to a gene: 8. The CDR3 is 15 amino acids. In germline, CDR1 is MDHEN, CDR2 SYDVKM. The CDR3 reads CASSLPGLAAHEQYF. CDR3 nucleotides: TGTGCCAGCAGTCTACCGGGACTAGCGGCCCACGAGCAGTACTTC.

The gene calls are TRBV5-6 and TRBJ2-7; D perhaps matches TRBD2 (6 bases). Trimming shortened V by 3 bases and J by 10 bases, and 14 bases separated the two germline ends. CDR3 length equals 12 residues. CDR1 and CDR2 (germline): SGHDT, YYEEEE. CDR3 sequence: CASSSLGGIQYF. The DNA of the CDR3 is TGTGCCAGCAGCTCCCTGGGCGGGATCCAGTACTTC.

The V and J genes are TRBV3-1 (or the pseudogene TRBV3-2) and TRBJ2-2; 15 bases fit TRBD2. Germline V gene lookup returns CDR1 LGHDT and CDR2 YNNKEL (reference sequence). The CDR3 covers 21 residues. Unmatched junction bases numbered 13, after V lost 0 bases and J lost 5 bases. This chain's CDR3 is CASSQDPPRTSGRAVTGELFF. The CDR3 coding sequence is TGTGCCAGCAGCCAAGACCCCCCTCGGACTAGCGGGAGGGCCGTGACCGGGGAGCTGTTTTTT.

This sequence joins TRBV6-5 and TRBJ2-7; 7 bases line up with TRBD2. The CDR3 has 15 residues. The V gene's germline CDR1 is MNHEY and CDR2 SVGAGI. The trim removed 10 bases at V and 2 bases at J, leaving 14 bases unmatched. CDR3 nucleotides: TGTGCCACCAGAGCAGGCCCGGGGACTACCTACGAGCAGTACTTC. It specifies CATRAGPGTTYEQYF.

This clone has a handful of counts. The chain employs TRBV2 and TRBJ2-7; tentative D call: TRBD2 (5 bases). Germline CDR1 is SNHLY and CDR2 is FYNNEI. V was pared by 7 bases and J by 3 bases, with 13 bases between. CDR3 length: 13 amino acids. The CDR3, as DNA: TGTGCCAGCAAGGAGCGGATAAGCTACGAGCAGTACTTC. It encodes CASKERISYEQYF.

The chain joins TRBV5-4 to TRBJ2-2, with TRBD1 matching 12 bases. CDR1 is SGHNT, CDR2 YYREEE, per germline (reference sequence). CDR3 length equals 17 residues. V lost 4 bases to trimming and J lost 4 bases; unmatched junction nucleotides: 8. CDR3 DNA sequence: TGTGCCAGCAGCCCTCCCCCGGGACAGGGGGCCACCGGGGAGCTGTTTTTT. The encoded protein is CASSPPPGQGATGELFF.

The gene calls are TRBV4-1 and TRBJ1-1; TRBD1 matches at 8 bases. J was trimmed by 10 bases and V by 0 bases; bases with no gene match: 4. Looked up from germline, CDR1 is MGHRA and CDR2 is YSYEKL. This CDR3 is built from 13 residues. The CDR3 DNA is TGCGCCAGCAGCCAAGACACAGGGGGGAGAGCTTTCTTT. It is translated as CASSQDTGGRAFF.

The gene calls are TRBV27 and TRBJ2-2; D is unresolved. The V and J ends lost 0 bases and 6 bases respectively, with 5 bases between them. The CDR3 totals 13 residues. Germline CDR1 MNHEY, CDR2 SMNVEV (reference sequence). This CDR3 reads CASSLSGSGELFF. The CDR3 bases are TGTGCCAGCAGTTTATCTGGCTCCGGGGAGCTGTTTTTT.

The gene calls are TRBV29-1 and TRBJ2-7; 10 bases agree with TRBD2. With 3 bases clipped from V and 0 bases from J, the junction kept 5 bases outside the gene matches. The CDR3 is made up of 15 amino acids. The germline gives CDR1 SQVTM, CDR2 ANQGSEA. CDR3: CSVDQASGSSYEQYF. CDR3 DNA sequence: TGCAGCGTTGACCAGGCTAGCGGGAGCTCCTACGAGCAGTACTTC.

This clone has a handful of counts. Different DNA sequences within this sample yield the same CDR3. The genes are TRBV28 and TRBJ2-7, with 10 bases matching TRBD1. Trimming removed 4 bases from V and 2 bases from J; junction bases left unmatched: 2. Per the germline V gene, CDR1 is MDHEN and CDR2 is SYDVKM. The CDR3 contains 14 residues. This chain's CDR3 is CASSSGTGAYEQYF. The CDR3 nucleotides read TGTGCCAGCAGTTCCGGGACAGGGGCCTACGAGCAGTACTTC.

This chain uses TRBV6-5 with TRBJ1-1, with 8 bases fitting TRBD1. This CDR3 comprises 14 residues. The germline gives CDR1 MNHEY, CDR2 SVGAGI. J lost 2 bases, V lost 7 bases, and 6 bases had no gene match. The CDR3 DNA is TGTGCCAGCATAACAGGGGGGACAAACACTGAAGCTTTCTTT. Translated, it gives CASITGGTNTEAFF.